The T cell receptor beta chain described here comes from a study of response to subunit inactivated influenza vaccine. Trimming shortened V by 6 bases and J by 2 bases, and 10 bases separated the two germline ends. The CDR3 is made up of 13 amino acids. Looked up from germline, CDR1 is LNHDA and CDR2 is SQIVND (reference sequence). TCRdb ran MiXCR on the RT-PCR reads and lists one entry per CDR3 protein. Of about 240,000 distinct CDR3 sequences in the sample, 12% were seen once. With respect to this clonotype: Its antigen is not identified.

Study observations and caveats: Authors suggested each seasonal flu vaccination may recruit only limited numbers of new T cells.

J is TRBJ2-5 and V is TRBV19, with unresolved D. The sequence was obtained from a man aged 45-60 years who received an inactivated influenza vaccine. The source material was non-naive T cells sorted from PBMCs, sampled less than 15 days before vaccination. The CDR3 is CASRRTRQETQYF. The CDR3 coding sequence is TGTGCCAGTAGGAGAACAAGGCAAGAGACCCAGTACTTC.